The 12 T cell receptor beta chains listed next were all sequenced from one sample in a study of T cell changes during pregnancy in multiple sclerosis. The protocol was immunoSEQ multiplex PCR, while the TCRdb copy is restricted to in-frame clones and leaves out a portion. The sample holds under 55,000 clones; around 93% are singletons and the top ten take about 2%. The source material was peripheral blood, sampled in the second trimester of pregnancy. The source of these receptors is a female donor with multiple sclerosis, enrolled in a pregnancy study.

The rearrangement uses TRBV29-1 and TRBJ1-3; D may be TRBD1 (6 bases). The CDR3 extends over 16 amino acids. The germline V gene has CDR1 SQVTM and CDR2 ANQGSEA. Trimming took off 6 bases at V and 0 bases at J, with 18 bases between the two ends. The CDR3 sequence is CSVVSRGGDSGNTIYF. Here the CDR3 DNA reads TGCAGCGTGGTATCCCGGGGGGGCGACTCTGGAAACACCATATATTTT.

This clone was recorded once. The genes are TRBV27 and TRBJ2-3; weak D call: TRBD2 (5 bases). The CDR3 totals 17 residues. V lost 5 bases and J lost 0, with 18 bases in between. Germline CDR1 reads MNHEY; CDR2 reads SMNVEV (reference sequence). In nucleotides, the CDR3 is TGTGCCAGCAGTCAACAGCCTAGCATCTCTAGCACAGATACGCAGTATTTT. Translation gives CASSQQPSISSTDTQYF.

J is TRBJ1-3 and V is TRBV5-1, with TRBD1 matching over 7 bases. The ends lost 3 bases at V and 0 bases at J; junction bases unmatched: 3. This CDR3 has 15 amino acids. Germline V gene lookup returns CDR1 SGHRS and CDR2 YFSETQ. DNA for the CDR3: TGCGCCAGCAGCTCGGGGACAGTCTCTGGAAACACCATATATTTT. As protein: CASSSGTVSGNTIYF.

This clone appeared once. The chain employs TRBV7-9 and TRBJ2-2; 9 nucleotides match TRBD1. The CDR3 is 14 amino acids. V gave up 4 bases and J gave up 8 bases; unmatched junction bases: 5. CDR1 SEHNR and CDR2 FQNEAQ come from the germline V gene (reference sequence). Here the CDR3 DNA reads TGTGCCAGCAGCTACATGGACAGGGGTGGGGAGCTGTTTTTT. It yields the protein CASSYMDRGGELFF.

This sequence joins TRBV5-1 and TRBJ2-7; 9 bases fit TRBD1. The CDR3 contains 15 residues. The ends lost 0 bases at V and 4 bases at J; junction bases unmatched: 5. Germline CDR1 SGHRS, CDR2 YFSETQ. CDR3 sequence reads: CASSLAGTGQYEQYF. In DNA form, the CDR3 reads TGCGCCAGCAGCTTGGCCGGGACAGGGCAGTACGAGCAGTACTTC. Complete variable domain (other parts from reference TRBV5-1 and TRBJ2-7): KAGVTQTPRYLIKTRGQQVTLSCSPISGHRSVSWYQQTPGQGLQFLFEYFSETQRNKGNFPGRFSGRQFSNSRSEMNVSTLELGDSALYLCASSLAGTGQYEQYFGPGTRLTVT.

This sequence joins TRBV30 and TRBJ2-7, with 10 bases that match TRBD1. The CDR3 has 15 residues. The V gene end was trimmed by 1 base and the J gene end by 3 bases; junction bases not matched to a gene: 6. Germline CDR1 is GTSNPN and CDR2 is SVGIG (reference sequence). The CDR3 nucleotides are TGTGCCTGGAGTGGAATGGACAGGGGGGACTACGAGCAGTACTTC. Amino acid sequence: CAWSGMDRGDYEQYF.

This chain uses TRBV7-8 with TRBJ1-1; D is perhaps TRBD1 (5 bases). The germline CDR1 and CDR2 sequences are SGHVS and FQNEAQ. Trimming removed 0 bases at V and 1 base at J, with 12 bases between. This CDR3 is built from 16 residues. The CDR3 region has the DNA TGTGCCAGCAGCTTAGCGATCGGGGGAAAGAACACTGAAGCTTTCTTT. It yields the protein CASSLAIGGKNTEAFF. The variable domain in full, completed from reference TRBV7-8 and TRBJ1-1, reads GAGVSQSPRYKVAKRGQDVALRCDPISGHVSLFWYQQALGQGPEFLTYFQNEAQLDKSGLPSDRFFAERPEGSVSTLKIQRTQQEDSAVYLCASSLAIGGKNTEAFFGQGTRLTVV.

The table lists this clone with a few counts. The chain links TRBV11-2 to TRBJ1-3; 9 nucleotides agree with TRBD1. V lost 6 bases to trimming and J lost 0 bases; unmatched junction nucleotides: 9. The CDR3 has 17 residues. Germline values: CDR1 SGHAT, CDR2 FQNNGV. The CDR3 protein is CASSRLGQGSSGNTIYF. CDR3 sequence (DNA): TGTGCCAGCAGTAGGTTGGGACAGGGAAGCTCTGGAAACACCATATATTTT.

The chain is built from TRBV11-3 and TRBJ2-1; 14 bases align to TRBD2. Trimming took 5 bases from V and 7 from J; bases not matched to a gene: 7. Looked up from germline, CDR1 is SGHNT and CDR2 is YENEEA. The CDR3 sequence is 16 residues long. CDR3 sequence reads: CASSPGGTSGSNEQFF. CDR3 in DNA: TGTGCCAGCAGCCCCGGAGGGACTAGCGGGAGTAATGAGCAGTTCTTC.

The rearrangement uses TRBV5-4 and TRBJ2-7, with TRBD2 identical over 7 bases. The junction had 12 bases not matched to a gene; V was cut back by 7 bases and J by 2 bases. The germline V gene encodes CDR1 SGHNT and CDR2 YYREEE (reference sequence). This CDR3 contains 15 residues. CDR3: CASRPSPGLPYEQYF. For the CDR3, the DNA is TGTGCCAGCCGCCCGTCTCCGGGACTACCCTACGAGCAGTACTTC. Combining the CDR3 with reference TRBV5-4 and TRBJ2-7 gives the whole variable domain ETGVTQSPTHLIKTRGQQVTLRCSSQSGHNTVSWYQQALGQGPQFIFQYYREEENGRGNFPPRFSGLQFPNYSSELNVNALELDDSALYLCASRPSPGLPYEQYFGPGTRLTVT.

V is TRBV28 and J is TRBJ1-5; D remains ambiguous. CDR3 length equals 15 residues. Trimming shortened V by 6 bases and J by 9 bases, and 21 bases separated the two germline ends. The germline V gene encodes CDR1 MDHEN and CDR2 SYDVKM. This CDR3 reads CASRQIKEGNRPQHF. DNA for the CDR3: TGTGCCAGCAGACAAATAAAGGAGGGCAACCGGCCCCAGCATTTT.

The rearrangement uses TRBV28 and TRBJ2-7; the match to TRBD2 covers 8 bases. This CDR3 has 16 residues. Germline lookup yields CDR1 MDHEN and CDR2 SYDVKM. Unmatched junction bases numbered 9, after V lost 5 bases and J lost 0 bases. Here the CDR3 DNA reads TGTGCCAGCAGTCTCGACACTAGCGGTTCCTCCTACGAGCAGTACTTC. This sequence encodes CASSLDTSGSSYEQYF.